These T cell receptor beta chains were read from a single sample in a study of T cell repertoires in cytomegalovirus infection. MiXCR was run by TCRdb on the reads, yielding one entry per CDR3 protein. The data contain some 250,000 distinct CDR3 sequences, approximately 9.2% of them singletons. What was sequenced was PBMCs. The receptors shown here come from a human donor in good health (CMV status not recorded). Some clones in this sample may be carry-over from other donors' samples. Each CDR3 is given with its conserved first and last residue. The D gene is left open where the match is weak. Size is omitted from some rows. Given values are once, few, many or a class for expanded clones.

v_gene	len	d_gene	j_gene	abundance	CDR3aa	CDR3nt
TRBV28	14	NA	TRBJ1-2	few	CASSFRDGLYGYTF	TGTGCCAGCAGTTTCCGGGACGGCCTCTATGGCTACACCTTC
TRBV7-2	13	TRBD2	TRBJ2-7	many	CASSTLAGGEQYF	TGTGCCAGCAGCACCTTGGCGGGGGGCGAGCAGTACTTC
TRBV12-3/TRBV12-4	13	NA	TRBJ1-2	NA	CASSRDKGYGYTF	TGTGCCAGCAGTCGGGACAAAGGATATGGCTACACCTTC
TRBV5-1	15	NA	TRBJ1-1	many	CASSSSVTGNTEAFF	TGCGCCAGCAGCTCTAGCGTAACAGGGAACACTGAAGCTTTCTTT
TRBV4-3	15	NA	TRBJ2-5	NA	CASSQAAAGGETQYF	TGCGCCAGCAGCCAAGCGGCGGCGGGCGGGGAGACCCAGTACTTC
TRBV6-2/TRBV6-3	16	TRBD1	TRBJ2-4	many	CASSAPRTGVGNIQYF	TGTGCCAGCAGCGCCCCTCGGACAGGAGTTGGAAACATTCAGTACTTC
TRBV4-2	13	NA	TRBJ1-1	many	CASSQNRDTEAFF	TGTGCCAGCAGCCAAAACAGGGACACTGAAGCTTTCTTT
TRBV12-3/TRBV12-4	12	NA	TRBJ2-1	many	CASNGPGNEQFF	TGTGCCAGCAATGGCCCCGGCAATGAGCAGTTCTTC
TRBV7-3	15	NA	TRBJ2-3	many	CASSFSTLSTDTQYF	TGTGCCAGCAGCTTCTCTACATTAAGCACAGATACGCAGTATTTT
TRBV12-3/TRBV12-4	13	NA	TRBJ2-3	few	CASSRPGTDTQYF	TGTGCCAGCAGTCGACCCGGCACAGATACGCAGTATTTT
TRBV7-2	11	NA	TRBJ1-4	many	CASSLRRRLFF	TGTGCCAGCAGCTTACGTCGCAGGCTGTTTTTT
TRBV2	16	NA	TRBJ1-2	many	CASSGGTTGVYYGYTF	TGTGCCAGCAGTGGCGGGACAACCGGGGTCTACTATGGCTACACCTTC
TRBV20-1	14	TRBD2	TRBJ2-3	NA	CSAIAGGPADTQYF	TGCAGTGCTATAGCGGGAGGGCCTGCAGATACGCAGTATTTT
TRBV4-3	15	NA	TRBJ2-7	many	CASSQGPGEAYEQYF	TGCGCCAGCAGCCAAGGACCGGGGGAAGCCTACGAGCAGTACTTC
TRBV7-2	13	NA	TRBJ1-2	many	CASSWASSYGYTF	TGTGCCAGCAGCTGGGCTTCCAGTTATGGCTACACCTTC
TRBV28	16	NA	TRBJ2-6	many	CASSTTRSSGANVLTF	TGTGCCAGCAGCACAACTAGGAGCTCTGGGGCCAACGTCCTGACTTTC
TRBV5-8	15	TRBD1	TRBJ1-2	NA	CASSLGTGADYGYTF	TGTGCCAGCAGCTTAGGGACAGGGGCGGACTATGGCTACACCTTC
TRBV7-2	16	NA	TRBJ2-7	many	CASSLHPAGKSYEQYF	TGTGCCAGCAGCTTACATCCCGCAGGGAAGTCCTACGAGCAGTACTTC
TRBV30	15	NA	TRBJ1-1	NA	CAWTLGWGGGTEAFF	TGTGCCTGGACCCTGGGTTGGGGCGGTGGTACTGAAGCTTTCTTT
TRBV12-3/TRBV12-4	11	NA	TRBJ1-1	many	CASSPRREAFF	TGTGCCAGCAGCCCCCGACGGGAAGCTTTCTTT
TRBV6-2/TRBV6-3	14	TRBD1	TRBJ2-2	many	CASGLDRGTGELFF	TGTGCCAGCGGCCTCGACAGGGGCACCGGGGAGCTGTTTTTT
TRBV7-2	15	NA	TRBJ1-5	many	CASSLEGIPNQPQHF	TGTGCCAGCAGCCTTGAGGGCATACCCAATCAGCCCCAGCATTTT
TRBV18	18	TRBD2	TRBJ2-3	many	CASSPPSRTSGEPDTQYF	TGTGCCAGCTCACCACCCTCCCGAACTAGCGGGGAACCAGATACGCAGTATTTT
TRBV7-2	13	NA	TRBJ2-7	many	CASSGAGPVEQYF	TGTGCCAGCAGCGGGGCCGGACCGGTGGAGCAGTACTTC
TRBV12-3/TRBV12-4	14	NA	TRBJ2-2	many	CASSRGADTGELFF	TGTGCCAGCAGCCGGGGGGCCGACACCGGGGAGCTGTTTTTT
TRBV30	14	NA	TRBJ2-3	many	CACTRRTWGDTQYF	TGTGCCTGTACCAGAAGAACCTGGGGGGATACGCAGTATTTT
TRBV6-1	12	NA	TRBJ2-2	many	CASSQNTGELFF	TGTGCCAGCAGTCAGAACACCGGGGAGCTGTTTTTT
TRBV7-2	18	NA	TRBJ2-1	many	CASSPVLSAGISYNEQFF	TGTGCCAGCAGCCCTGTTTTAAGTGCAGGTATTTCCTACAATGAGCAGTTCTTC
TRBV7-2	17	NA	TRBJ2-6	many	CASRPGAGHSGANVLTF	TGTGCCAGCAGGCCGGGGGCGGGACACTCTGGGGCCAACGTCCTGACTTTC
TRBV28	14	TRBD1	TRBJ2-1	many	CASQGQGSYNEQFF	TGTGCCAGCCAAGGACAGGGGTCCTACAATGAGCAGTTCTTC
TRBV30	14	NA	TRBJ1-2	NA	CAWSQTGAGEGYTF	TGTGCCTGGAGTCAGACGGGGGCTGGAGAAGGCTACACCTTC
TRBV28	11	NA	TRBJ1-1	once	CASSSPWEAFF	TGTGCCAGCAGTTCCCCCTGGGAAGCTTTCTTT
TRBV20-1	13	NA	TRBJ1-2	many	CSARVSSYYGYTF	TGCAGTGCTAGAGTGTCCAGCTACTATGGCTACACCTTC
TRBV7-2	14	TRBD1	TRBJ2-7	NA	CASARGLSAHEQYF	TGTGCCAGCGCTAGGGGGCTTTCCGCCCACGAGCAGTACTTC
TRBV29-1	13	NA	TRBJ2-2	many	CSVESRETGELFF	TGCAGCGTTGAATCCAGGGAAACCGGGGAGCTGTTTTTT
TRBV7-2	13	NA	TRBJ2-5	many	CASSLGSGETQYF	TGTGCCAGCAGCTTAGGTTCGGGGGAGACCCAGTACTTC
TRBV2	14	NA	TRBJ2-2	many	CASTREMGSGELFF	TGTGCCAGCACAAGGGAAATGGGTTCCGGGGAGCTGTTTTTT
TRBV14	15	NA	TRBJ1-1	few	CASSPKYQGNTEAFF	TGTGCCAGCAGCCCAAAATACCAGGGGAACACTGAAGCTTTCTTT
TRBV2	18	TRBD2	TRBJ2-3	few	CASSSLAGGPEKTDTQYF	TGTGCCAGCAGTTCCTTAGCGGGGGGGCCAGAAAAGACAGATACGCAGTATTTT
TRBV15	14	NA	TRBJ1-4	many	CATSRDGLNEKLFF	TGTGCCACCAGCAGAGATGGCTTGAATGAAAAACTGTTTTTT
TRBV7-9	16	TRBD2	TRBJ2-1	many	CASSELSGSRANEQFF	TGTGCCAGCAGCGAACTTAGCGGGAGTAGGGCCAATGAGCAGTTCTTC
TRBV7-2	15	NA	TRBJ2-1	many	CASSLELASHNEQFF	TGTGCCAGCAGCTTAGAACTAGCTTCACACAATGAGCAGTTCTTC
TRBV12-3/TRBV12-4	15	NA	TRBJ1-2	NA	CASSPPGRGNYGYTF	TGTGCCAGCAGTCCGCCGGGGAGGGGAAACTATGGCTACACCTTC
TRBV7-2	17	TRBD2	TRBJ2-3	many	CASSPRGSGAGTDTQYF	TGTGCCAGCAGCCCAAGAGGTAGCGGGGCCGGCACAGATACGCAGTATTTT
TRBV2	16	NA	TRBJ2-5	few	CASSEAVFDGVRAQYF	TGTGCCAGCAGTGAAGCGGTGTTCGACGGCGTTCGGGCCCAGTACTTC